This is a list of T cell receptor beta chains from one sample in a study of spatial heterogeneity in lung cancer. TCRdb called the 5' RACE reads again in MiXCR, with one record for every CDR3 protein. Seen here are about 85,000 distinct CDR3 sequences, 15% to 25% observed once, and the top ten hold 5% to 7.5%. The source material was PBMCs, sampled at surgery. The receptors here all came from a male donor with early-stage non-small cell lung cancer. Both conserved end residues are part of each CDR3. The D gene is left open where the match is weak. The size entry is marked missing in some rows and otherwise reads once, few, many or a size class.

d_call,clone_size,j_call,v_call,cdr3_nt,cdr3_aa
NA,NA,TRBJ2-3,TRBV28,TGTGCCAAGGCCCCTTCCGGTTCGCAACCCTCGGCGGGAAGGGTAGATACGCAGTATTTT,CAKAPSGSQPSAGRVDTQYF
TRBD1,many,TRBJ1-2,TRBV24-1,TGTGCCACCAGCCAAACAGGGGAAGAGTTCGATGGCTACACCTTC,CATSQTGEEFDGYTF
NA,NA,TRBJ2-2,TRBV3-1,TGTGCCAGCAGCCTCAGACGTCCGGAGACTAACACCGGGGAGCTGTTTTTT,CASSLRRPETNTGELFF
TRBD1,NA,TRBJ1-2,TRBV6-6,TGTGCCAGCAGACAGACAGGGCTGGTTAGCTATGGCTACACCTTC,CASRQTGLVSYGYTF
TRBD1,NA,TRBJ2-5,TRBV2,TGTGCCAGCAGTGATGGTAGGGGGCTAGAGACCCAGTACTTC,CASSDGRGLETQYF
NA,NA,TRBJ2-2,TRBV4-1,TGCGCCAGCAGCCTGGACAGAGTCACCGGGGAGCTGTTTTTT,CASSLDRVTGELFF
NA,few,TRBJ2-3,TRBV29-1,TGCAGCGTTGTGGGTGGCAGCACAGATACGCAGTATTTT,CSVVGGSTDTQYF
TRBD2,NA,TRBJ2-1,TRBV6-5,TGTGCCAGCAGCCCACTAGCGGGAGTTAATGAGCAGTTCTTC,CASSPLAGVNEQFF
NA,few,TRBJ2-7,TRBV19,TGTGCCAGTAGTAACGCCGGGACCGCAACCTACGAGCAGTACTTC,CASSNAGTATYEQYF
NA,few,TRBJ2-7,TRBV30,TGTGCCTCAAAAGGGGACCACTCCTACGAGCAGTACTTC,CASKGDHSYEQYF
TRBD1,NA,TRBJ2-6,TRBV27,TGTGCCAGCGCGTCCGGGACAGGGGTCCCTCTTGGGGCCAACGTCCTGACTTTC,CASASGTGVPLGANVLTF
NA,many,TRBJ2-7,TRBV10-3,TGTGCCATCAGTGACCTTTTCGGGAGCAGCGGTTCCTACGAGCAGTACTTC,CAISDLFGSSGSYEQYF
NA,NA,TRBJ1-1,TRBV7-2,TGTGCCAGCAGCAGGGTACAGGTACTGAACACTGAAGCTTTCTTT,CASSRVQVLNTEAFF
NA,NA,TRBJ2-7,TRBV19,TGTGCCAGTAGCCGGGAAGTCAGCTCCTACGAGCAGTACTTC,CASSREVSSYEQYF